These T cell receptor beta chains were read from a single sample in a study of cytomegalovirus exposure and HLA in healthy donors. Clones were read by immunoSEQ multiplex PCR, and TCRdb kept only the in-frame ones, dropping some. This sample has approximately 150,000 clones, with around 81% found just once. The sample taken for sequencing was PBMCs. The receptors derive from a man between 40 and 49 years old in good health and CMV-seronegative. Each CDR3 is given with its conserved first and last residue. A D gene is named only where the DNA matches it firmly. Size values are once, few and many counts, or a class for expanded clones, and some rows have none.

TRBJ1-1	TRBV5-6	14	once	-	CASSLNRRNTEAFF
TRBJ2-3	TRBV5-4	17	few	TRBD2	CASSHRLGGSRTDTQYF
TRBJ1-5	TRBV7-9	15	-	-	CASSPGRGVGQPQHF
TRBJ2-2	TRBV5-6	17	-	TRBD2	CASSRLAGGLSTGELFF
TRBJ2-1	TRBV28	16	-	-	CASSSGYETENNEQFF
TRBJ2-2	TRBV5-6	17	-	TRBD1	CASSLWTGGREAGELFF
TRBJ2-7	TRBV30	13	-	-	CAWSPTGNYEQYF
TRBJ2-7	TRBV14	12	-	-	CASSPHPYEQYF
TRBJ1-5	TRBV19	14	-	-	CASSSNREGQPQHF
TRBJ1-4	TRBV7-9	15	-	-	CASSLGTGPNEKLFF
TRBJ2-2	TRBV6-5	13	-	-	CASSYWETGELFF
TRBJ1-2	TRBV28	12	-	-	CASANRREGYTF
TRBJ1-6	TRBV30	13	few	TRBD1	CAWRQGRLTPLHF
TRBJ1-2	TRBV4-1	13	-	-	CASSQTGNYGYTF
TRBJ1-2	TRBV5-1	17	-	-	CASSSEGKGWANYGYTF
TRBJ1-2	TRBV27	14	-	-	CASRAGGADYGYTF
TRBJ1-2	TRBV5-8	13	once	TRBD1	CASSFGTEYGYTF
TRBJ1-5	TRBV27	14	-	TRBD1	CASSRGTGNQPQHF
TRBJ1-1	TRBV7-3	13	-	-	CASSPGTGTEAFF
TRBJ1-1	TRBV2	14	-	TRBD1	CATHYSTGTGVAFF
TRBJ2-1	TRBV19	17	-	TRBD2	CASKYRSLAGAHNEQFF
TRBJ2-1	TRBV21-1	11	once	-	CASTKGLGPFF
TRBJ2-7	TRBV11-3	14	-	TRBD1	CASSPRTGLNEQYF
TRBJ2-1	TRBV18	15	-	TRBD2	CASSLGLAGSNEQFF